The rows below give T cell receptor beta chains drawn from one sample of a study of cytomegalovirus exposure and HLA in healthy donors. Generated by immunoSEQ multiplex PCR, the TCRdb table keeps only in-frame clones and is missing some. This sample carries 150,000 to 200,000 clones, approximately 84% of them seen once, and the ten largest clones take roughly 10%. The sample comprised PBMCs. All receptors come from a man aged 30 to 39 in good health and CMV-seropositive. Each CDR3 is given without its conserved first and last residue. A D gene is named only where the DNA matches it firmly.

d_call j_call cdr3_length v_call cdr3_aa
TRBD2 TRBJ2-7 12 TRBV19 ASSIGSGGYEQY
NA TRBJ2-3 13 TRBV5-1 ASSLAGFSTDTQY
NA TRBJ2-7 10 TRBV5-5 ASNHWGHEQY
TRBD1 TRBJ1-2 13 TRBV4-3 ASSHADRGHYGYT
TRBD1 TRBJ1-1 16 TRBV5-1 ASSLVRTGGPPNTEAF
TRBD2 TRBJ2-3 15 TRBV9 ASSVGSGGLSTDTQY
NA TRBJ2-7 12 TRBV9 ASSVGSTSYEQY
TRBD1 TRBJ1-4 12 TRBV7-9 ASSATGGGEKLF
NA TRBJ1-1 12 TRBV4-1 ASSQRVGVDEAF
NA TRBJ2-7 13 TRBV5-4 ASSLVGGTSYEQY
TRBD1 TRBJ2-7 14 TRBV5-1 ASSSDPGTGAGEQY
NA TRBJ2-7 13 TRBV5-1 ASSLNGGSSYEQY
NA TRBJ2-5 14 TRBV4-1 ASSQESRGDKETQY
NA TRBJ2-5 10 TRBV27 ASSFFGETQY
TRBD1 TRBJ1-3 13 TRBV28 ASSSSDRAGNTIY
NA TRBJ2-3 13 TRBV7-2 ASSLGPGGEDTQY